These 26 T cell receptor beta chains share one sample of origin, sequenced in a study of T cell responses to AZD1222 COVID-19 vaccine. The repertoire was sequenced with immunoSEQ multiplex PCR; TCRdb's copy has only in-frame clones and lacks some. The sample includes roughly 200,000 clones, approximately 92% of them seen just once. The sample consisted of peripheral blood, taken 28 days after the second dose of the MenACWY control vaccine. Receptor source: an adult who received the MenACWY meningococcal vaccine as a control.

V gene TRBV2 combines with J gene TRBJ1-2, with D unresolved. Germline V CDR1 and CDR2: SNHLY, FYNNEI. The CDR3 extends over 15 amino acids. Trimming cost V 10 bases and J 6 bases, with 24 bases left between them. The CDR3 nucleotides read TGTGCCACGCTGAGGAACGTGCGGGGAGGAGATGGCTACACCTTC. It codes for CATLRNVRGGDGYTF.

The CDR3 DNA reads TGTGCCAGCAGCTTGGCTCTCAGCAATCAGCCCCAGCATTTT. Its translation is CASSLALSNQPQHF. V gene TRBV5-5 combines with J gene TRBJ1-5, with unresolved D. From germline, CDR1 is SGHKS and CDR2 YYEKEE (reference sequence). V was trimmed by 0 bases and J by 1 base, leaving 5 bases between them. The CDR3 loop spans 14 amino acids.

V usage is TRBV4-3 and J usage is TRBJ1-2, with 7 bases matching TRBD1. In germline, CDR1 is LGHNA, CDR2 YSLEER. The CDR3 spans 18 residues. Germline trimming cut 2 bases from V and 3 bases from J; bases unmatched to any gene: 15. In DNA, the CDR3 is TGCGCCAGCAGCCAACCGACGCGATTAGGGGGCAAGGACTATGGCTACACCTTC. It codes for CASSQPTRLGGKDYGYTF.

The chain uses TRBV6-6 and TRBJ1-1; weak D call: TRBD1 (6 bases). The V gene's germline CDR1 is MNHNY and CDR2 SVGAGI (reference sequence). CDR3 length: 16 residues. V shed 6 bases and J shed 2 bases, with 19 bases lying between them. DNA for the CDR3: TGTGCCAGCAGCCCTATCAGGGGCAGGGAAAACACTGAAGCTTTCTTT. This translates into CASSPIRGRENTEAFF.

The chain combines TRBV7-9 with TRBJ1-3; no reliable D call. This CDR3 is 16 amino acids long. V shed 3 bases and J shed 0 bases, with 12 bases lying between them. The germline V gene encodes CDR1 SEHNR and CDR2 FQNEAQ (reference sequence). CDR3 nucleotide sequence: TGTGCCAGCAGCTTTAACCGGGTCCGCTCTGGAAACACCATATATTTT. Its translation is CASSFNRVRSGNTIYF.

Notes on this clone: Germline is not matched at one junction end, which may reflect a read error. The rearrangement uses TRBV4-1 and TRBJ1-2; TRBD1 might be the D (6 bases). Germline V lookup: CDR1 MGHRA, CDR2 YSYEKL. The CDR3 consists of 19 residues. CDR3 region: CARSRPTGGGGAGKYGYTF. The CDR3 DNA follows: TGCGCCCGCAGCCGACCGACCGGAGGGGGAGGGGCGGGTAAATATGGCTACACCTTC.

V gene TRBV5-1 combines with J gene TRBJ2-3; D assignment may be TRBD1 or TRBD2 (6 bases each). Germline V lookup: CDR1 SGHRS, CDR2 YFSETQ. V lost 4 bases, J lost 4 bases, and 13 bases lay in between. There are 14 residues in the CDR3. The CDR3 loop is CASSLMGGPDTQYF. As DNA, the CDR3 is TGCGCCAGCAGCCTGATGGGGGGCCCAGATACGCAGTATTTT. Filled out from reference TRBV5-1 and TRBJ2-3, the complete variable domain reads KAGVTQTPRYLIKTRGQQVTLSCSPISGHRSVSWYQQTPGQGLQFLFEYFSETQRNKGNFPGRFSGRQFSNSRSEMNVSTLELGDSALYLCASSLMGGPDTQYFGPGTRLTVL.

V is TRBV10-1 and J is TRBJ1-1, with a possible D match to TRBD1 (5 bases). Germline values: CDR1 WNHNN, CDR2 SYGVQD (reference sequence). V lost 5 bases, J lost 7 bases, and 11 bases lay in between. The CDR3 sequence is 12 residues long. The CDR3 bases are TGCGCCAGCAGTTCAGGGATCGGTGAAGCTTTCTTT. Translating it yields CASSSGIGEAFF.

This clone is a singleton in its sample. This rearrangement joins TRBV19 to TRBJ1-2; D is unresolved. CDR3 length: 13 residues. CDR1 and CDR2 (germline): LNHDA, SQIVND (reference sequence). The ends were cut back, 6 bases at V and 3 bases at J, with 11 bases in the middle. The CDR3 loop reads CASRGGRDYGYTF. CDR3 nucleotides: TGTGCCAGTAGAGGAGGGAGGGACTATGGCTACACCTTC.

V usage is TRBV10-3 and J usage is TRBJ1-4, with 9 bases lining up with TRBD1. Germline V lookup: CDR1 ENHRY, CDR2 SYGVKD. The trim removed 10 bases at V and 8 bases at J, leaving 11 bases unmatched. CDR3 length: 14 residues. The CDR3 reads CATATGTGNEKLFF. CDR3 in DNA: TGTGCCACCGCAACCGGGACAGGGAACGAAAAACTGTTTTTT.

V is TRBV4-1 and J is TRBJ1-5, with D possibly TRBD1 on 5 matching bases. The V end lost 1 base, the J end lost 0 bases, and 16 bases lay between the germline ends. This CDR3 is built from 18 residues. Germline V CDR1 and CDR2: MGHRA, YSYEKL. The DNA for the CDR3 is TGCGCCAGCAGCCAAGTGGGAGGGGTTGGATATAGCAATCAGCCCCAGCATTTT. Translation gives CASSQVGGVGYSNQPQHF.

In its sample, this clone was seen once. At one of its ends the junction is not consistent with the germline gene, which may arise from a read error. The chain joins TRBV6-5 to TRBJ2-7; 11 bases line up with TRBD1. The CDR3 is 15 residues long. Germline V gives CDR1 MNHEY, CDR2 SVGAGI. CDR3 nucleotide sequence: TGTGCCAGCACTTACCGGGGACAGGGGGCCTACGAGCAGTACTTC. It yields the protein CASTYRGQGAYEQYF.

The rearrangement links TRBV24-1 to TRBJ2-3; 7 nucleotides agree with TRBD1. CDR3 length equals 14 residues. CDR1 is KGHDR and CDR2 is SFDVKD in the germline V gene. J lost 1 base, V lost 9 bases, and 6 bases had no gene match. The CDR3 DNA is TGTGCCACCTCCGAGGGGGCCCGCACAGATACGCAGTATTTT. Encoded protein: CATSEGARTDTQYF.

The chain couples TRBV6-5 to TRBJ2-6; D may be TRBD2 (5 bases). Trimming took 10 bases from V and 1 from J, leaving 11 bases between them. Germline assignment: CDR1 MNHEY and CDR2 SVGAGI. This CDR3 contains 14 residues. CDR3 in amino acids: CAIGVISGANVLTF. The CDR3 bases are TGTGCCATCGGGGTGATATCTGGGGCCAACGTCCTGACTTTC.

The chain has TRBV6-5 and TRBJ1-5; D unresolved. This CDR3 has 12 residues. V lost 2 bases and J lost 9, with 8 bases in between. In germline, CDR1 is MNHEY, CDR2 SVGAGI. CDR3: CASSYARGPQHF. CDR3 DNA: TGTGCCAGCAGTTACGCCCGGGGGCCCCAGCATTTT.

CDR3 residues: CASSSLRQGPYGYTF. The CDR3 region has the DNA TGTGCCAGCAGTTCCCTTCGACAGGGGCCCTATGGCTACACCTTC. This chain uses TRBV6-2 or TRBV6-3 with TRBJ1-2, with 8 bases aligning to TRBD1. The CDR3 contains 15 residues. Germline V gene sequence: CDR1 MNHEY, CDR2 SVGEGT. Trimming took 4 bases from V and 4 from J; bases not matched to a gene: 8.

The chain couples TRBV6-5 to TRBJ2-3, with D tentatively TRBD1 or TRBD2 (5 bases each). The V end was cut by 2 bases, the J end by 4 bases, with 10 bases between. Germline CDR1 reads MNHEY; CDR2 reads SVGAGI. The CDR3 is 14 residues long. The CDR3 region is CASSYKGTADTQYF. The CDR3 nucleotides read TGTGCCAGCAGTTACAAAGGGACCGCAGATACGCAGTATTTT.

The rearrangement links TRBV18 to TRBJ1-2; TRBD1 is a possible D gene (6 bases). Trimming took off 6 bases at V and 4 bases at J, with 12 bases between the two ends. The CDR3 totals 13 residues. Germline V gives CDR1 KGHSH, CDR2 LQKENI. Here the CDR3 DNA reads TGTGCCAGCTCTCCGGACAGACGCTATGGCTACACCTTC. Translating gives CASSPDRRYGYTF.

The chain has TRBV18 and TRBJ1-5; 9 bases are shared with TRBD1. The CDR3 length is 15 residues. With V trimmed by 1 base and J by 6 bases, 4 bases remained unmatched. Germline V CDR1 and CDR2: KGHSH, LQKENI. The CDR3 protein is CASSPRGTGIQPQHF. CDR3 bases: TGTGCCAGCTCACCACGAGGGACAGGGATTCAGCCCCAGCATTTT.

The rearrangement uses TRBV6-4 and TRBJ2-3, with D tentatively TRBD2 (6 bases). The germline V gene has CDR1 MRHNA and CDR2 SNTAGT. The V gene lost 11 bases and the J gene lost 0 bases, with 18 bases spanning the gap. The CDR3 runs 15 residues. CDR3 residues: CAAGGDGTSTDTQYF. CDR3 coding DNA: TGTGCCGCGGGCGGGGACGGAACTAGCACAGATACGCAGTATTTT.

The chain is built from TRBV6-4 and TRBJ1-6; D is possibly TRBD1 (6 bases). The germline gives CDR1 MRHNA, CDR2 SNTAGT. The CDR3 is 12 residues long. V gave up 11 bases and J gave up 9 bases, with 14 bases separating them. As DNA, the CDR3 is TGTGCCGCCGGGGGCGCCGGTTCACCCCTCCACTTT. Translating gives CAAGGAGSPLHF.

CDR3 sequence reads: CASSQEAGVQPQHF. The CDR3 bases are TGCGCCAGCAGCCAAGAGGCAGGGGTTCAGCCCCAGCATTTT. The chain uses TRBV4-3 and TRBJ1-5, with D possibly TRBD1 on 6 matching bases. CDR1 is LGHNA, CDR2 YSLEER, per germline. The CDR3 length is 14 residues. Trimming pared 0 bases from V and 6 bases from J, leaving 9 bases between.

The rearrangement joins TRBV7-2 to TRBJ1-4; 11 bases fit TRBD1. Germline V CDR1 and CDR2: SGHTA, FQGNSA. J was trimmed by 7 bases and V by 5 bases; bases with no gene match: 9. The CDR3 sequence is 16 residues long. The CDR3 bases are TGTGCCAGCAGCACCCGGACAGGGGGCGGGGGTGAAAAACTGTTTTTT. As protein: CASSTRTGGGGEKLFF.

This clone has just a few counts. The V call is TRBV28, the J call TRBJ1-2; 7 positions agree with TRBD1. There are 15 residues in the CDR3. Looked up from germline, CDR1 is MDHEN and CDR2 is SYDVKM. V was clipped by 1 base and J by 5 bases; unmatched bases: 7. The CDR3 spells CASSLSTGRAYGYTF. CDR3 coding DNA: TGTGCCAGCAGTTTATCGACAGGGAGGGCGTATGGCTACACCTTC.

V is TRBV12-3 or TRBV12-4 and J is TRBJ1-2; a possible D gene is TRBD1 (5 bases). This CDR3 has 13 residues. The ends were cut back, 2 bases at V and 7 bases at J, with 11 bases in the middle. DNA for the CDR3: TGTGCCAGCAGTTTAACCAGGGAGGGTGGCTACACCTTC. This gives the protein CASSLTREGGYTF.

With respect to this clone: No DNA is shown, since the ends of the CDR3 on it are uncertain; the CDR3 is the one TCRdb lists. The rearrangement links TRBV6-6 to TRBJ2-1; the DNA was not compared with TRBD2, the D call given in the table. The V gene's germline CDR1 is MNHNY and CDR2 SVGAGI (reference sequence). The CDR3 extends over 16 residues, inclusive of both ends. The CDR3 here is CASSTSTSGGAVEQFF.